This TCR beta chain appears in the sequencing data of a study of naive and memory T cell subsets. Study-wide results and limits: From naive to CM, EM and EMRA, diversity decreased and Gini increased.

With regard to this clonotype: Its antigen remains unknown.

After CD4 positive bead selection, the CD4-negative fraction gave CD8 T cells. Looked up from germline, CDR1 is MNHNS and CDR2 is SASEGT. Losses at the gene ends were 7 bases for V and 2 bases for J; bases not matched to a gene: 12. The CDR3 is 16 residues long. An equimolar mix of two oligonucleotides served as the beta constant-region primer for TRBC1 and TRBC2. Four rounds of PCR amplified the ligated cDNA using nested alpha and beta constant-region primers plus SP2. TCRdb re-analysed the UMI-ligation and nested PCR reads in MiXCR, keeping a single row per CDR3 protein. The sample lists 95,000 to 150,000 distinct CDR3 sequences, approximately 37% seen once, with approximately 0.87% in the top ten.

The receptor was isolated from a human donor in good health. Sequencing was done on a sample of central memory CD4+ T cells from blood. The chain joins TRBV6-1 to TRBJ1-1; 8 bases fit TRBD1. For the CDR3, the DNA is TGTGCCAGCATATCGAATGGACAGGGATTCAACACTGAAGCTTTCTTT. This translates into CASISNGQGFNTEAFF.